This entry is about one T cell receptor beta chain. The antigen is not known. Produced via immunoSEQ multiplex PCR; TCRdb's table is partial and in-frame only. The data contain 110,000 or so clones, roughly 89% of them singletons. The CDR3 contains 19 residues. V trimming: 0 bases; J trimming: 3 bases; junction bases outside the gene matches: 13. Germline CDR1 SGHTA, CDR2 FQGNSA. The data were taken from a study of T cell responses to AZD1222 COVID-19 vaccine. At the level of the study: The analysis combined second doses at about 4 or about 12 weeks. Whole-study findings and limits: Repertoires were obtained solely post-peak T cell response. Only a handful of AZD1222 recipients were seropositive at baseline. Vaccine-associated CD4 TCRs ranged over spike, dominating at 160-218 and 743-854.

The TCR sequence derives from an adult in good health. The specimen was peripheral blood, collected on day 0 of AZD1222 vaccination. J is TRBJ2-7 and V is TRBV7-2; 11 bases fit TRBD2. CDR3 DNA: TGTGCCAGCAGCTTAGCTGGCCTAGCGGGAGGCCTGGGACTCTACGAGCAGTACTTC. It yields the protein CASSLAGLAGGLGLYEQYF. Complete variable domain (other parts from reference TRBV7-2 and TRBJ2-7): GAGVSQSPSNKVTEKGKDVELRCDPISGHTALYWYRQSLGQGLEFLIYFQGNSAPDKSGLPSDRFSAERTGGSVSTLTIQRTQQEDSAVYLCASSLAGLAGGLGLYEQYFGPGTRLTVT.